The rows below give T cell receptor beta chains drawn from one sample of a study of shared clonotypes between healthy human individuals. Data came from immunoSEQ multiplex PCR; TCRdb stores just in-frame clones and leaves some out. The profile shows some 2.3 million clones, over 85% of them singletons. The sequenced sample consisted of naive CD4+ T cells from PBMCs. The receptor set was obtained from a man between 18 and 35 years old in good health. Some clones in this sample may be carry-over from other donors' samples. Each CDR3 is given with its conserved first and last residue. Each record gives: clone size, V gene, J gene, D gene, CDR3 protein, CDR3 DNA. D genes are given only for firm matches. Clone size is given for some rows only: seen once, a few or many times, or a class if the clone is expanded.

size: .; V: TRBV18; J: TRBJ1-2; D: TRBD1; CDR3: CASSPRDRGSEGYTF; DNA: TGTGCCAGCTCACCCCGGGACAGGGGGTCGGAAGGCTACACCTTC
size: few; V: TRBV9; J: TRBJ1-1; D: .; CDR3: CASSRVDTEAFF; DNA: TGTGCCAGCAGCAGGGTGGACACTGAAGCTTTCTTT
size: .; V: TRBV7-9; J: TRBJ2-7; D: .; CDR3: CASSLAGGPYEQYF; DNA: TGTGCCAGCAGCTTAGCGGGAGGCCCGTACGAGCAGTACTTC
size: .; V: TRBV29-1; J: TRBJ1-2; D: .; CDR3: CSAHDSYGYTF; DNA: TGCAGCGCGCATGACAGCTATGGCTACACCTTC
size: .; V: TRBV25-1; J: TRBJ2-2; D: .; CDR3: CASSEPPTGELFF; DNA: TGTGCCAGCAGTGAGCCCCCTACCGGGGAGCTGTTTTTT
size: once; V: TRBV29-1; J: TRBJ1-1; D: .; CDR3: CSSVVGTGDTEAFF; DNA: TGCAGCTCCGTGGTGGGAACGGGGGACACTGAAGCTTTCTTT
size: .; V: TRBV11-3; J: TRBJ2-1; D: .; CDR3: CASSPGGNEQFF; DNA: TGTGCCAGCAGCCCAGGGGGGAATGAGCAGTTCTTC
size: .; V: TRBV11-2; J: TRBJ1-1; D: .; CDR3: CASSPSRAEAFF; DNA: TGTGCCAGCAGCCCCAGTCGGGCTGAAGCTTTCTTT
size: .; V: TRBV30; J: TRBJ1-4; D: TRBD1; CDR3: CAWEPTDYRGEKLFF; DNA: TGTGCCTGGGAGCCCACAGACTACAGGGGTGAAAAACTGTTTTTT
size: .; V: TRBV4-2; J: TRBJ2-5; D: .; CDR3: CASSQEGRETQYF; DNA: TGTGCCAGCAGCCAAGAAGGGCGAGAGACCCAGTACTTC
size: .; V: TRBV9; J: TRBJ2-7; D: .; CDR3: CASSVGPRDEQYF; DNA: TGTGCCAGCAGCGTTGGCCCCCGGGACGAGCAGTACTTC
size: .; V: TRBV18; J: TRBJ1-5; D: TRBD1; CDR3: CASSPGRQGGNQPQHF; DNA: TGTGCCAGCTCACCCGGTCGACAGGGAGGCAATCAGCCCCAGCATTTT
size: .; V: TRBV2; J: TRBJ2-7; D: .; CDR3: CASCRSRAAYYEQYF; DNA: TGTGCCAGCTGTCGATCTCGGGCGGCCTACTACGAGCAGTACTTC
size: once; V: TRBV7-9; J: TRBJ2-2; D: .; CDR3: CASSFPFGGGATGELFF; DNA: TGTGCCAGCAGCTTCCCTTTCGGAGGCGGGGCCACCGGGGAGCTGTTTTTT
size: .; V: TRBV7-2; J: TRBJ2-5; D: .; CDR3: CASSLRRGPQETQYF; DNA: TGTGCCAGCAGCTTGCGGAGGGGGCCCCAAGAGACCCAGTACTTC
size: .; V: TRBV10-3; J: TRBJ2-1; D: TRBD1; CDR3: CAIKPRQGLGNEQFF; DNA: TGTGCCATCAAGCCCCGACAGGGTTTAGGCAATGAGCAGTTCTTC
size: .; V: TRBV5-4; J: TRBJ2-5; D: .; CDR3: CASSLRVSGQETQYF; DNA: TGTGCCAGCAGCTTGCGGGTTAGCGGCCAAGAGACCCAGTACTTC
size: .; V: TRBV19; J: TRBJ2-4; D: .; CDR3: CACQGTTLAKNIQYF; DNA: TGTGCCTGCCAGGGCACGACCCTAGCCAAAAACATTCAGTACTTC
size: .; V: TRBV25-1; J: TRBJ1-6; D: .; CDR3: CASSESRNSPLHF; DNA: TGTGCCAGCAGTGAATCCCGCAATTCACCCCTCCACTTT
size: .; V: TRBV7-2; J: TRBJ2-2; D: .; CDR3: CASSLGPETGELFF; DNA: TGTGCCAGCAGCTTAGGCCCCGAAACCGGGGAGCTGTTTTTT
size: .; V: TRBV4-2; J: TRBJ1-3; D: TRBD1; CDR3: CASSQAYRGGNTIYF; DNA: TGTGCCAGCAGCCAAGCCTACAGGGGAGGAAACACCATATATTTT
size: .; V: TRBV30; J: TRBJ1-2; D: TRBD1; CDR3: CAWNSGTGTTYGYTF; DNA: TGTGCCTGGAACTCCGGGACAGGAACAACCTATGGCTACACCTTC
size: .; V: TRBV19; J: TRBJ2-2; D: .; CDR3: CASSTSTNTGELFF; DNA: TGTGCCAGTAGTACATCAACGAACACCGGGGAGCTGTTTTTT
size: .; V: TRBV7-9; J: TRBJ1-1; D: .; CDR3: CASSNYRTGSRVTEAFF; DNA: TGTGCCAGCAGCAACTACCGGACGGGCTCCAGGGTCACTGAAGCTTTCTTT
size: .; V: TRBV6-1; J: TRBJ1-5; D: TRBD1; CDR3: CASILTGGRNQPQHF; DNA: TGTGCCAGCATTCTTACAGGGGGACGCAATCAGCCCCAGCATTTT
size: .; V: TRBV10-1; J: TRBJ2-2; D: .; CDR3: CASYSTGELFF; DNA: TGCGCCAGCTATAGCACCGGGGAGCTGTTTTTT
size: .; V: TRBV11-2; J: TRBJ1-4; D: .; CDR3: CASSLDWADEKLFF; DNA: TGTGCCAGCAGCTTAGATTGGGCTGATGAAAAACTGTTTTTT
size: .; V: TRBV5-1; J: TRBJ2-7; D: .; CDR3: CASSLTAAWEEQYF; DNA: TGCGCCAGCAGCTTGACCGCGGCTTGGGAGGAGCAGTACTTC
size: .; V: TRBV5-1; J: TRBJ1-4; D: TRBD1; CDR3: CASSMGQARNEKLFF; DNA: TGCGCCAGCAGCATGGGACAGGCCCGAAATGAAAAACTGTTTTTT
size: .; V: TRBV5-1; J: TRBJ2-3; D: .; CDR3: CASSLAYGMHTDTQYF; DNA: TGCGCCAGCAGCTTGGCTTACGGGATGCACACAGATACGCAGTATTTT
size: .; V: TRBV5-1; J: TRBJ2-5; D: TRBD1; CDR3: CASSTGQGAAKETQYF; DNA: TGCGCCAGCAGCACTGGACAGGGGGCGGCCAAGGAGACCCAGTACTTC
size: .; V: TRBV6-5; J: TRBJ2-7; D: .; CDR3: CASLLGGGNYEQYF; DNA: TGTGCCAGCCTCCTGGGGGGCGGGAACTACGAGCAGTACTTC
size: .; V: TRBV18; J: TRBJ1-1; D: .; CDR3: CASSPNSLSTEAFF; DNA: TGTGCCAGCTCACCAAACAGTCTATCCACTGAAGCTTTCTTT
size: once; V: TRBV14; J: TRBJ2-7; D: .; CDR3: CASSHGPPSAYEQYF; DNA: TGTGCCAGCAGCCATGGACCCCCGAGCGCCTACGAGCAGTACTTC
size: .; V: TRBV30; J: TRBJ1-4; D: TRBD1; CDR3: CAWSPRQGWEKLFF; DNA: TGTGCCTGGAGTCCTAGACAGGGGTGGGAAAAACTGTTTTTT
size: .; V: TRBV29-1; J: TRBJ2-5; D: .; CDR3: CSVLTPAETQYF; DNA: TGCAGCGTGCTGACGCCGGCCGAGACCCAGTACTTC
size: .; V: TRBV12-5; J: TRBJ2-1; D: TRBD2; CDR3: CASGLGTPSGEQFF; DNA: TGTGCTAGTGGTTTGGGGACCCCTAGCGGGGAGCAGTTCTTC
size: .; V: TRBV4-2; J: TRBJ1-6; D: .; CDR3: CASSQGQDLTYNSPLHF; DNA: TGTGCCAGCAGCCAAGGACAGGATCTCACCTATAATTCACCCCTCCACTTT
size: .; V: TRBV2; J: TRBJ1-3; D: .; CDR3: CASGLVRAGGNTIYF; DNA: TGTGCCAGTGGTTTAGTCCGGGCTGGGGGAAACACCATATATTTT
size: .; V: TRBV13; J: TRBJ2-6; D: .; CDR3: CASSRVAGANVLTF; DNA: TGTGCCAGCAGTCGTGTGGCTGGGGCCAACGTCCTGACTTTC